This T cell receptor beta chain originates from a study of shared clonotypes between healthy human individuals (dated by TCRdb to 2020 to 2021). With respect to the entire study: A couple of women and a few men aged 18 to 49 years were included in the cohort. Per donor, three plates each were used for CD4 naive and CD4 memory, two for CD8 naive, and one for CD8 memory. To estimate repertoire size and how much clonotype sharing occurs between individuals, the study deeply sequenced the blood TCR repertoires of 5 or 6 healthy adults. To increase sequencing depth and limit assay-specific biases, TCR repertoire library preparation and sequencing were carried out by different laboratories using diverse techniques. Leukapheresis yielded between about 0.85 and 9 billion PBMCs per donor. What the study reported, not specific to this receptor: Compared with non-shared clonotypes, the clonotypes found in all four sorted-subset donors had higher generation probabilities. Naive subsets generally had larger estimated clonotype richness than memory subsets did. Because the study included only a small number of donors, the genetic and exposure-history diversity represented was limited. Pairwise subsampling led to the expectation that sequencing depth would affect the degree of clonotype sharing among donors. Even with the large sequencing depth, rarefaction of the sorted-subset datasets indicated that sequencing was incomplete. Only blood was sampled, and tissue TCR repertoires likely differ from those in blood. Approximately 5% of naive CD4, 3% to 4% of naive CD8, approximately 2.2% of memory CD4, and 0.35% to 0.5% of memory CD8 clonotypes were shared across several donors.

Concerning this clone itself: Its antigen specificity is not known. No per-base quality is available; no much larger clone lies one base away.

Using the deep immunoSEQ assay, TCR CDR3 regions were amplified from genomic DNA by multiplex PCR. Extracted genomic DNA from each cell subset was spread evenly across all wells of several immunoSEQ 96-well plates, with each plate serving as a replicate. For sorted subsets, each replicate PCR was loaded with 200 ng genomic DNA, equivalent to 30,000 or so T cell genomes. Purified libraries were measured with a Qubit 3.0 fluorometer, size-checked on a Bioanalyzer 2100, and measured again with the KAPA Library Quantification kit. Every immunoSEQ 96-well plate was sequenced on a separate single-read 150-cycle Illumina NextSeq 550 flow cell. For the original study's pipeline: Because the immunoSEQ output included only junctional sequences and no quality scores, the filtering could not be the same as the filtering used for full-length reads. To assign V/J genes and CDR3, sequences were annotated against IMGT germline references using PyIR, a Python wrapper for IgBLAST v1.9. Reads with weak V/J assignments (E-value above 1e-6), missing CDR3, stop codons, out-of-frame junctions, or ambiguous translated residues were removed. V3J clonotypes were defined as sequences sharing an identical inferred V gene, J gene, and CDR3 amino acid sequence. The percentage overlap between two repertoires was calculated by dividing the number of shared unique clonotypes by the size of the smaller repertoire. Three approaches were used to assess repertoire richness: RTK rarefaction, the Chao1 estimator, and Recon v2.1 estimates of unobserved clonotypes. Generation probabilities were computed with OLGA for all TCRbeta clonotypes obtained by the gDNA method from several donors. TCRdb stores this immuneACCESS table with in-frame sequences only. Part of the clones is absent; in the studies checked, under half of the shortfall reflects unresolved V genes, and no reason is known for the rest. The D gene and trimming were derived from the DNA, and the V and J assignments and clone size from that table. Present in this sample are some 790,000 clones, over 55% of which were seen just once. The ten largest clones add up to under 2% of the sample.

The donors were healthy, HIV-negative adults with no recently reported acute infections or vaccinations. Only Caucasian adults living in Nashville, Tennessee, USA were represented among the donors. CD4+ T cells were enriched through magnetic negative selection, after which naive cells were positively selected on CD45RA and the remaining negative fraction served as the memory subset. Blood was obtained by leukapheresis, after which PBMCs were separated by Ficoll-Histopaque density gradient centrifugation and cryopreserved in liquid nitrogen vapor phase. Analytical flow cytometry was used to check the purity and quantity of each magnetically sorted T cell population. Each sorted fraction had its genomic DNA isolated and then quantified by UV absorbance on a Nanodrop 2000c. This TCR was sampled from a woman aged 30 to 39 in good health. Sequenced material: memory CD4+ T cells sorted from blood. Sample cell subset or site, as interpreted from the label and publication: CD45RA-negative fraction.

The sequence in DNA is TGTGCCAGCAGTGAAGGGGGGAGTAACACTGAAGCTTTCTTT. Its protein product is CASSEGGSNTEAFF. Here the chain combines TRBV6-1 and TRBJ1-1; the D gene is perhaps TRBD1, on 5 matching bases. As encoded in the germline V gene, CDR1 is MNHNS while CDR2 is SASEGT. V is clipped by 1 base and J by 2 bases, and the sequence between their germline boundaries is 8 bases long. The CDR3 holds 14 amino acids from the cysteine to the phenylalanine. The only DNA kept is the CDR3, 42 bases in frame from the first base.